The 18 T cell receptor beta chains presented below share a single source sample, sequenced in a study of blood T cell repertoires in COVID-19. Sequenced by immunoSEQ multiplex PCR; TCRdb stores in-frame clones only, minus some. The table shows about 110,000 clones, with more than 75% occurring only once. The sample comprised peripheral blood. The source of these receptors is a human donor in a cohort sampled during active COVID-19.

The chain carries TRBV10-3 and TRBJ1-2; D possibly corresponds to TRBD1 (5 bases). Trimming pared 3 bases from V and 7 bases from J, leaving 15 bases between. This CDR3 contains 14 residues. Germline CDR1 reads ENHRY; CDR2 reads SYGVKD. CDR3 DNA: TGTGCCATCAGTGATGGGGGAGGGAGGGCTGGCTACACCTTC. Translation: CAISDGGGRAGYTF.

CDR3 protein: CASRGHLQREAFF. CDR3 bases: TGTGCTTCCAGGGGACATCTCCAGAGGGAAGCTTTCTTT. This chain uses TRBV19 with TRBJ1-1; perhaps TRBD1 as D (6 bases). This CDR3 contains 13 residues. Germline values: CDR1 LNHDA, CDR2 SQIVND (reference sequence).

This clone was detected once. This sequence joins TRBV6-5 and TRBJ2-7; 7 positions agree with TRBD1. The V gene end was trimmed by 10 bases and the J gene end by 1 base; junction bases not matched to a gene: 7. Germline V CDR1 and CDR2: MNHEY, SVGAGI. CDR3 length equals 13 residues. Here the CDR3 DNA reads TGTGCCACCAGACGACAGGGATCCTACGAGCAGTACTTC. Translation: CATRRQGSYEQYF.

The gene calls are TRBV12-3 or TRBV12-4 and TRBJ2-7; 10 positions agree with TRBD1. V gave up 4 bases and J gave up 6 bases; unmatched junction bases: 3. The CDR3 has 13 residues. In DNA, the CDR3 is TGTGCCAGCAGTTCCTGGGACAGGGGCGAGCAGTACTTC. It codes for CASSSWDRGEQYF.

J is TRBJ2-7 and V is TRBV19; 8 bases agree with TRBD2. V lost 5 bases to trimming and J lost 2 bases; unmatched junction nucleotides: 5. Germline CDR1 reads LNHDA; CDR2 reads SQIVND (reference sequence). This CDR3 contains 14 residues. The CDR3 sequence is CASSLREGPYEQYF. The CDR3 region has the DNA TGTGCCAGTAGTCTCCGGGAGGGCCCCTACGAGCAGTACTTC.

The chain uses TRBV20-1 and TRBJ1-1, with D maybe TRBD1 (6 bases). The V gene's germline CDR1 is DFQATT and CDR2 SNEGSKA (reference sequence). V dropped 1 base and J dropped 6 bases, with 6 bases sitting between them. There are 11 residues in the CDR3. The DNA for the CDR3 is TGCAGTGCTAGAGGGGGGCCTGAAGCTTTCTTT. Its translation is CSARGGPEAFF.

The chain links TRBV7-3 to TRBJ2-7; 9 bases are shared with TRBD1. The CDR3 has 13 amino acids. In germline, CDR1 is SGHTA, CDR2 FQGTGA. V was pared by 2 bases and J by 8 bases, with 4 bases of the junction left unmatched. CDR3 sequence: CASSLSGTGKQYF. As DNA, the CDR3 is TGTGCCAGCAGCTTATCGGGGACAGGGAAGCAGTACTTC.

Turning to this clone: The sample has other DNA sequences that encode this CDR3 too. This chain joins TRBV28 and TRBJ2-2; possibly TRBD1 for D (6 bases). From germline, CDR1 is MDHEN and CDR2 SYDVKM. Trimming removed 1 base at V and 1 base at J, with 7 bases between. The CDR3 has 15 residues. CDR3 DNA: TGTGCCAGCAGTTTATCAGGGGAGAACACCGGGGAGCTGTTTTTT. Protein product: CASSLSGENTGELFF.

Here the CDR3 DNA reads TGTGCCAGCAGTTTTCGCGGGCCCAGCTCCTACGAGCAGTACTTC. It specifies CASSFRGPSSYEQYF. The chain links TRBV27 to TRBJ2-7, with D possibly matching TRBD2 (5 bases). The CDR3 contains 15 residues. CDR1 is MNHEY and CDR2 is SMNVEV in the germline V gene (reference sequence). V was shortened by 3 bases and J by 0 bases, with 12 bases between the two germline ends.

The chain links TRBV7-2 to TRBJ1-2; TRBD1 aligns across 10 bases. Germline V lookup: CDR1 SGHTA, CDR2 FQGNSA. J lost 3 bases, V lost 2 bases, and 3 bases had no gene match. The CDR3 loop spans 15 amino acids. CDR3 region: CASSLMTGGDYGYTF. The CDR3 region has the DNA TGTGCCAGCAGCTTAATGACAGGGGGCGACTATGGCTACACCTTC.

This chain joins TRBV7-2 and TRBJ2-1; 8 nucleotides line up with TRBD1. Trimming cost V 1 base and J 6 bases; bases outside gene matches: 2. The germline V gene has CDR1 SGHTA and CDR2 FQGNSA. The CDR3 covers 14 residues. The CDR3 DNA reads as TGTGCCAGCAGCTTAGGGGGACAGGCCAATGAGCAGTTCTTC. Translated, it gives CASSLGGQANEQFF.

CDR3 nucleotide sequence: TGTGCCAGCAGTTACCCGGGCACAGATACGCAGTATTTT. It is translated as CASSYPGTDTQYF. The chain recombines TRBV6-6 with TRBJ2-3; no reliable D call. Germline CDR1 and CDR2: MNHNY and SVGAGI (reference sequence). V was clipped by 2 bases and J by 1 base, with 4 bases between them. The CDR3 sequence is 13 residues long.

As concerns this clone: Relative to the germline gene, one junction end is altered; a read error may explain this. The chain combines TRBV3-1 (or the pseudogene TRBV3-2) with TRBJ2-3; 10 bases fit TRBD2. The germline gives CDR1 LGHDT, CDR2 YNNKEL (reference sequence). The CDR3 is 14 residues long. The CDR3 protein is CASAPSGRGDTQCF. The CDR3 DNA reads TGTGCCAGCGCCCCGAGCGGGAGGGGAGATACGCAGTGTTTT.

The CDR3 here is CASSGRDRVYEQYF. The CDR3 DNA reads as TGTGCCAGCAGCGGCCGGGACAGGGTATACGAGCAGTACTTC. The chain couples TRBV9 to TRBJ2-7, with 9 bases identical to TRBD1. CDR3 length: 14 amino acids. J gave up 4 bases and V 3 bases, and 5 bases lay outside the gene matches. Germline CDR1 is SGDLS and CDR2 is YYNGEE.

This chain joins TRBV11-3 and TRBJ2-3, with D maybe TRBD2 (5 bases). Trimming took off 1 base at V and 2 bases at J, with 13 bases between the two ends. The germline V gene encodes CDR1 SGHNT and CDR2 YENEEA. The CDR3 consists of 16 residues. For the CDR3, the DNA is TGTGCCAGCAGCTTAGGAGGACTGGAAGTCACAGATACGCAGTATTTT. The encoded protein is CASSLGGLEVTDTQYF.

As to this clone: A much larger clone differs by one base, so this may be a read error. This sample includes further DNA sequences coding for the same CDR3. V and J are TRBV7-6 and TRBJ2-2; 10 bases match TRBD2. CDR3 length: 17 amino acids. The V and J ends lost 2 bases and 1 base, in that order; junction bases with no gene match: 4. Looked up from germline, CDR1 is SGHVS and CDR2 is FNYEAQ. The DNA of the CDR3 is TGTGCCAGCAGCTTAATCCCTAGCGGGGGGAACACCGGGGAGCTGTTTTTT. Translated, it gives CASSLIPSGGNTGELFF. Supplemented by reference TRBV7-6 and TRBJ2-2, the full variable domain reads GAGVSQSPRYKVTKRGQDVALRCDPISGHVSLYWYRQALGQGPEFLTYFNYEAQQDKSGLPNDRFSAERPEGSISTLTIQRTEQRDSAMYRCASSLIPSGGNTGELFFGEGSRLTVL.

Only one count was recorded for this clone. This chain connects TRBV19 to TRBJ2-4, with a possible D match to TRBD2 (6 bases). The ends were cut back, 7 bases at V and 6 bases at J, with 13 bases in the middle. The CDR3 is made up of 13 amino acids. Germline lookup yields CDR1 LNHDA and CDR2 SQIVND (reference sequence). CDR3 residues: CASTDWRGNIQYF. CDR3 DNA: TGTGCCAGTACTGACTGGAGGGGAAACATTCAGTACTTC.

The J gene is TRBJ1-5, the V gene TRBV15; 9 nucleotides line up with TRBD1. The CDR3 loop spans 16 amino acids. V gave up 4 bases and J gave up 7 bases; unmatched junction bases: 11. Germline CDR1 and CDR2: LNHNV and YYDKDF (reference sequence). In nucleotides, the CDR3 is TGTGCCACCAGCATAGCCCGGGACAGGGTCGGACAGCCCCAGCATTTT. Translating gives CATSIARDRVGQPQHF.